These 17 T cell receptor beta chains were all obtained from the same sample, sequenced in a study of blood T cell repertoires in COVID-19. Generated by immunoSEQ multiplex PCR, the TCRdb table keeps only in-frame clones and is missing some. The table has more than 50,000 clones, around 83% seen once. Sequencing was carried out using peripheral blood. The receptors were sampled from a human donor in a cohort sampled during active COVID-19.

This chain joins TRBV2 and TRBJ2-3; TRBD1 matches at 8 bases. The CDR3 covers 16 residues. CDR1 and CDR2 (germline): SNHLY, FYNNEI. Unmatched junction bases numbered 15, after V lost 7 bases and J lost 6 bases. In DNA form, the CDR3 reads TGTGCCAGCACCATCCAGACAGGGGATCTCAGGGATACGCAGTATTTT. It codes for CASTIQTGDLRDTQYF.

The V gene is TRBV15, the J gene TRBJ2-1; the D is unclear. Deletions cut 0 bases from V and 0 bases from J, with 9 bases between. Germline CDR1 and CDR2: LNHNV and YYDKDF (reference sequence). The CDR3 is 16 amino acids. CDR3 DNA sequence: TGTGCCACCAGCAGAGATGACAAGAGCTCCTACAATGAGCAGTTCTTC. Amino acids: CATSRDDKSSYNEQFF.

This chain joins TRBV7-2 and TRBJ1-5; D is possibly TRBD1 (5 bases). This CDR3 region has 15 residues. Trimming shortened V by 1 base and J by 1 base, and 8 bases separated the two germline ends. The germline CDR1 and CDR2 sequences are SGHTA and FQGNSA. This CDR3 is CASSLVGGSNQPQHF. Written as DNA, the CDR3 is TGTGCCAGCAGCTTAGTGGGGGGAAGCAATCAGCCCCAGCATTTT.

The chain links TRBV19 to TRBJ1-1, with no clear D. This CDR3 contains 12 residues. Trimming left V 3 bases short and J 6 bases short, with 8 bases between. CDR1 and CDR2 from the germline V gene are LNHDA and SQIVND (reference sequence). CDR3 in DNA: TGTGCCAGTAGTATTGCAGGATCTGAAGCTTTCTTT. Its translation: CASSIAGSEAFF.

V and J are TRBV11-2 and TRBJ2-1; no definite D call. Germline CDR1 SGHAT, CDR2 FQNNGV. There are 14 residues in the CDR3. Trimming removed 3 bases at V and 4 bases at J, with 10 bases between. The CDR3 loop is CASSLMYKYNEQFF. The DNA of the CDR3 is TGTGCCAGCAGCTTGATGTACAAATACAATGAGCAGTTCTTC.

The CDR3 coding sequence is TGTGCCACCAGTGACAGGGGGAGTCAAGGACGAGGCTACACCTTC. It translates to CATSDRGSQGRGYTF. The genes are TRBV24-1 and TRBJ1-2; 7 nucleotides align to TRBD1. The CDR3 totals 15 residues. Germline assignment: CDR1 KGHDR and CDR2 SFDVKD. Trimming at V came to 4 bases and at J to 8 bases, leaving 12 bases not matched to a gene.

The chain has TRBV18 and TRBJ2-3; D remains unclear. Trimming left V 3 bases short and J 0 bases short, with 10 bases between. Germline CDR1 reads KGHSH; CDR2 reads LQKENI. The CDR3 totals 15 residues. This CDR3 reads CASSPLGESTDTQYF. The CDR3 DNA follows: TGTGCCAGCTCACCGCTCGGAGAGAGCACAGATACGCAGTATTTT. The entire variable domain, with the rest obtained from reference TRBV18 and TRBJ2-3, is as follows: NAGVMQNPRHLVRRRGQEARLRCSPMKGHSHVYWYRQLPEEGLKFMVYLQKENIIDESGMPKERFSAEFPKEGPSILRIQQVVRGDSAAYFCASSPLGESTDTQYFGPGTRLTVL.

This chain uses TRBV4-1 with TRBJ2-5, with a tentative D call TRBD1 (5 bases). Trimming removed 0 bases at V and 7 bases at J, with 12 bases between. CDR1 and CDR2 from the germline V gene are MGHRA and YSYEKL. The CDR3 has 14 amino acids. The CDR3 nucleotides read TGCGCCAGCAGCCAAGATCCAGGGCGGCGGACCCAGTACTTC. It specifies CASSQDPGRRTQYF.

The CDR3 spells CASSQRTVLTYEQYF. In nucleotides, the CDR3 is TGTGCCAGCAGCCAACGGACAGTTCTGACCTACGAGCAGTACTTC. This chain links TRBV3-1 (or the pseudogene TRBV3-2) with TRBJ2-7, with TRBD1 as a possible D gene (6 bases). Germline CDR1 reads LGHDT; CDR2 reads YNNKEL (reference sequence). The CDR3 has 15 residues. The V end lost 2 bases, the J end lost 2 bases, and 13 bases lay between the germline ends.

V usage is TRBV2 and J usage is TRBJ1-1; a weak D match, TRBD1 (6 bases). Germline lookup yields CDR1 SNHLY and CDR2 FYNNEI. The CDR3 covers 12 residues. Trimming took 4 bases from V and 9 from J, leaving 12 bases between them. CDR3 DNA: TGTGCCAGCAGTGCAACAGGGCATCAAGCTTTCTTT. Translating gives CASSATGHQAFF.

The chain carries TRBV5-1 and TRBJ2-1, with TRBD2 as a possible D gene (6 bases). Germline values: CDR1 SGHRS, CDR2 YFSETQ. Trimming left V 9 bases short and J 6 bases short, with 13 bases between. The CDR3 loop spans 12 amino acids. As DNA, the CDR3 is TGCGCCACTCGGGGGAACGGCAATGAGCAGTTCTTC. This sequence encodes CATRGNGNEQFF. Variable domain in full (rest from reference TRBV5-1 and TRBJ2-1): KAGVTQTPRYLIKTRGQQVTLSCSPISGHRSVSWYQQTPGQGLQFLFEYFSETQRNKGNFPGRFSGRQFSNSRSEMNVSTLELGDSALYLCATRGNGNEQFFGPGTRLTVL.

The genes are TRBV7-2 and TRBJ1-4; D is ambiguous. CDR3 length: 13 amino acids. Germline-derived CDR1 and CDR2 are SGHTA and FQGNSA. V was shortened by 4 bases and J by 7 bases, with 10 bases between the two germline ends. The CDR3 DNA is TGTGCCAGCAGCTCGTTAGTGAGTGAAAAACTGTTTTTT. As protein: CASSSLVSEKLFF.

This chain joins TRBV19 and TRBJ1-5, with TRBD1 as a possible D gene (5 bases). Germline V gene sequence: CDR1 LNHDA, CDR2 SQIVND (reference sequence). This CDR3 is 16 amino acids long. Trimming removed 4 bases at V and 9 bases at J, with 22 bases between. The DNA of the CDR3 is TGTGCCAGTAGTAGGAACCTACAGGTCCGTCCTTCGCCCCAGCATTTT. Translated, it gives CASSRNLQVRPSPQHF.

This clone was detected a few times. V and J are TRBV7-2 and TRBJ1-5; 8 nucleotides match TRBD1. Trimming cost V 5 bases and J 6 bases; bases outside gene matches: 15. This CDR3 has 17 amino acids. In germline, CDR1 is SGHTA, CDR2 FQGNSA. CDR3 DNA: TGTGCCAGCAGCAGAGTAACGAACGGACAGGGACGTCAGCCCCAGCATTTT. Translation: CASSRVTNGQGRQPQHF.

This clone was recorded once. The V gene is TRBV11-2, the J gene TRBJ1-4; tentative D call: TRBD1 (6 bases). The CDR3 length is 13 residues. Germline V gene sequence: CDR1 SGHAT, CDR2 FQNNGV. V lost 3 bases and J 5 bases, leaving 7 bases between the germline ends. CDR3 in amino acids: CASSFTGNEKLFF. In DNA form, the CDR3 reads TGTGCCAGCAGCTTCACAGGGAATGAAAAACTGTTTTTT. The full variable domain, completed using reference TRBV11-2 and TRBJ1-4, is EAGVAQSPRYKIIEKRQSVAFWCNPISGHATLYWYQQILGQGPKLLIQFQNNGVVDDSQLPKDRFSAERLKGVDSTLKIQPAKLEDSAVYLCASSFTGNEKLFFGSGTQLSVL.

This chain joins TRBV5-1 and TRBJ1-5; 8 bases match TRBD1. Germline CDR1 SGHRS, CDR2 YFSETQ. This CDR3 has 14 residues. Trimming at V came to 4 bases and at J to 2 bases, leaving 2 bases not matched to a gene. The CDR3 sequence: CASSPGQGNQPQHF. DNA for the CDR3: TGCGCCAGCAGCCCGGGACAGGGCAATCAGCCCCAGCATTTT. Based on the CDR3 plus reference TRBV5-1 and TRBJ1-5, the full variable domain is KAGVTQTPRYLIKTRGQQVTLSCSPISGHRSVSWYQQTPGQGLQFLFEYFSETQRNKGNFPGRFSGRQFSNSRSEMNVSTLELGDSALYLCASSPGQGNQPQHFGDGTRLSIL.

The chain combines TRBV6-6 with TRBJ1-5; a possible D gene is TRBD1 (6 bases). V lost 7 bases and J 1 base, leaving 8 bases between the germline ends. Germline CDR1 is MNHNY and CDR2 is SVGAGI (reference sequence). The CDR3 sequence is 13 residues long. The CDR3 is CASTQGSNQPQHF. The CDR3 nucleotides are TGTGCCAGCACCCAGGGGAGCAATCAGCCCCAGCATTTT.